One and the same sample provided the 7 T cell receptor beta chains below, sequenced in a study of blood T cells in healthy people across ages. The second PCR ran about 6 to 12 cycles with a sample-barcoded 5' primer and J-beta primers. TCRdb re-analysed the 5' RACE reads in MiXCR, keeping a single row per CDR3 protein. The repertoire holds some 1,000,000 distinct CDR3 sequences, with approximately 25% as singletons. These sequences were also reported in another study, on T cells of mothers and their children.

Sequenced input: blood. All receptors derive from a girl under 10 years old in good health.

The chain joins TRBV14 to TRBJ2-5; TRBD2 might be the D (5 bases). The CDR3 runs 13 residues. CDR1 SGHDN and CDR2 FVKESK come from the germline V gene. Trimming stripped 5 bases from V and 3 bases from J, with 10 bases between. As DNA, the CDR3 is TGTGCCAGCAGCGCTGAGGGCGAAGAGACCCAGTACTTC. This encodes CASSAEGEETQYF.

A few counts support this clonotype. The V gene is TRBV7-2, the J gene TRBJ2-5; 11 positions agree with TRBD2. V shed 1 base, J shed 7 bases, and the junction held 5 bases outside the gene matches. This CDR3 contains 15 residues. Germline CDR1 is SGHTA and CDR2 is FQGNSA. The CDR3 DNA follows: TGTGCCAGCAGCTTAGGACTAGCGGGATTAGGGACCCAGTACTTC. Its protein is CASSLGLAGLGTQYF.

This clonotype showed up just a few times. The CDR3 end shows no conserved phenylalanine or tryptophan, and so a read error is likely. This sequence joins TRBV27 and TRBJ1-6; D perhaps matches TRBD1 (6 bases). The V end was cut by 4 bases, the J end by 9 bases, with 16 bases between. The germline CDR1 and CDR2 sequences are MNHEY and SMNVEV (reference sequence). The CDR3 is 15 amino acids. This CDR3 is CASSYGQTEISPLHL. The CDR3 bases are TGTGCCAGCAGTTACGGACAGACTGAGATTTCACCCCTCCACCTT.

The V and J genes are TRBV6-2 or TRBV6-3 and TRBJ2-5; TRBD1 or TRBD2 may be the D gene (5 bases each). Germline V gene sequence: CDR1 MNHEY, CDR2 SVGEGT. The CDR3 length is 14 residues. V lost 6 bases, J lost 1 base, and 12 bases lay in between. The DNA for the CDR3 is TGTGCCAGCAGGGGGCACCGGGGCCAAGAGACCCAGTACTTC. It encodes CASRGHRGQETQYF.

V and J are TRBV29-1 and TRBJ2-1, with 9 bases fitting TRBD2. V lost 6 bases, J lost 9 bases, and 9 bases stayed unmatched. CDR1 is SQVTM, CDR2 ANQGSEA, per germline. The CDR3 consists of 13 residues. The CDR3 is CSVGIAGEGEQFF. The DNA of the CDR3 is TGCAGCGTAGGAATAGCGGGAGAAGGTGAGCAGTTCTTC.

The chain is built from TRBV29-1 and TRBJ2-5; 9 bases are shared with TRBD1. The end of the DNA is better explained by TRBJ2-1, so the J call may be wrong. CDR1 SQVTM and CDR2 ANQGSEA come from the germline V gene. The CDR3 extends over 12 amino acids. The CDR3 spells CSVRQGGDEQFF. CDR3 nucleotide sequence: TGCAGCGTTCGACAGGGGGGCGATGAGCAGTTCTTC.

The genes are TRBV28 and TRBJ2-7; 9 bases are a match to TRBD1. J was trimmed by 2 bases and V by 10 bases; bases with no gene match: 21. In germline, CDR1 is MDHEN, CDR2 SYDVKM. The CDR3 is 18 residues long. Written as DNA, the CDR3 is TGTGCCACAAATGCCTGGACCGGGACAGGGAAGGGGACCTACGAGCAGTACTTC. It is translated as CATNAWTGTGKGTYEQYF. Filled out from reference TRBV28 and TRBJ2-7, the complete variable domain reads DVKVTQSSRYLVKRTGEKVFLECVQDMDHENMFWYRQDPGLGLRLIYFSYDVKMKEKGDIPEGYSVSREKKERFSLILESASTNQTSMYLCATNAWTGTGKGTYEQYFGPGTRLTVT.